The 29 T cell receptor beta chains below were found in one sample sequenced in a study of PD-L1 blockade in urothelial cancer. Profiled with immunoSEQ multiplex PCR; TCRdb holds only in-frame clones, not every one. This sample carries about 45,000 clones, around 80% of them seen once, and the ten largest clones take roughly 13%. Time point of the sample: peripheral blood 6 weeks after treatment start. The source was PBMCs, collected around atezolizumab (anti-PD-L1) treatment. The source is a man in his sixties with urothelial cancer.

This clone has only a few counts. J is TRBJ2-3 and V is TRBV7-9, with TRBD2 matching over 9 bases. Germline V gene sequence: CDR1 SEHNR, CDR2 FQNEAQ (reference sequence). The trim removed 8 bases at V and 5 bases at J, leaving 11 bases unmatched. The CDR3 runs to 15 residues. The CDR3 protein is CASSELREGLDTQYF. The DNA for the CDR3 is TGTGCCAGCTCAGAGCTGCGGGAGGGCCTAGATACGCAGTATTTT.

The chain employs TRBV10-3 and TRBJ1-1, with 12 bases identical to TRBD1. The CDR3 has 15 residues. CDR1 and CDR2 (germline): ENHRY, SYGVKD. V gave up 2 bases and J gave up 6 bases; unmatched junction bases: 4. CDR3 sequence reads: CAISERDRGRAEAFF. In nucleotides, the CDR3 is TGTGCCATCAGTGAGAGGGACAGGGGGCGTGCTGAAGCTTTCTTT.

This chain uses TRBV29-1 with TRBJ2-1; 10 bases fit TRBD2. After removal of 4 bases from V and 4 bases from J, the junction contained 7 bases not matched to a gene. This CDR3 is 15 amino acids long. From germline, CDR1 is SQVTM and CDR2 ANQGSEA. CDR3 nucleotides: TGCAGCGTTGTAGCGGGGGGCGGAATGTACAATGAGCAGTTCTTC. Protein: CSVVAGGGMYNEQFF.

V and J are TRBV5-4 and TRBJ2-5; 8 nucleotides match TRBD2. After removal of 4 bases from V and 3 bases from J, the junction contained 8 bases not matched to a gene. The CDR3 is 15 residues long. Germline CDR1 is SGHNT and CDR2 is YYREEE (reference sequence). The CDR3 region has the DNA TGTGCCAGCAGCCCGGGGGGGAGGGCGGAAGAGACCCAGTACTTC. Translated, it gives CASSPGGRAEETQYF.

V usage is TRBV10-3 and J usage is TRBJ2-7; 11 nucleotides match TRBD2. Germline V lookup: CDR1 ENHRY, CDR2 SYGVKD. Losses at the gene ends were 7 bases for V and 4 bases for J; bases not matched to a gene: 6. CDR3 length: 14 amino acids. This CDR3 is CAITPTSGKYEQYF. CDR3 nucleotide sequence: TGTGCCATCACACCGACTAGCGGGAAGTACGAGCAGTACTTC.

The J gene is TRBJ2-2, the V gene TRBV21-1; the tabulated D call, TRBD1, remains unverified against the DNA. TRBV21-1 counts as a pseudogene. The CDR3 contains 15 residues. The CDR3 DNA is TGTGCCAGCAGCAGACCCTTAGGGGCGACCGGGGAGCTGTTTTTT. Its protein is CASSRPLGATGELFF.

The rearrangement links TRBV29-1 to TRBJ2-5; a weak D match, TRBD2 (6 bases). Germline CDR1 reads SQVTM; CDR2 reads ANQGSEA. Trimming took 3 bases from V and 2 from J, leaving 10 bases between them. The CDR3 contains 13 residues. The DNA for the CDR3 is TGCAGCGTTGATAAGGCGGGGCAAGAGACCCAGTACTTC. Its translation is CSVDKAGQETQYF.

V is TRBV5-5 and J is TRBJ1-6, with TRBD1 identical over 7 bases. V lost 4 bases, J lost 10 bases, and 14 bases stayed unmatched. The CDR3 loop spans 16 amino acids. Germline V gives CDR1 SGHKS, CDR2 YYEKEE (reference sequence). The CDR3 DNA is TGTGCCAGCAGCCCGCCGGGACAGTCGGTGAGGTCACCCCTCCACTTT. Protein: CASSPPGQSVRSPLHF.

This chain connects TRBV18 to TRBJ1-5, with 8 positions matching TRBD1. The CDR3 is 14 residues long. The V gene's germline CDR1 is KGHSH and CDR2 LQKENI. After removal of 4 bases from V and 5 bases from J, the junction contained 4 bases not matched to a gene. DNA for the CDR3: TGTGCCAGCTCACTACAGACAGGGGATCAGCCCCAGCATTTT. Amino acids: CASSLQTGDQPQHF.

CDR3: CASSLVGTGLYEQYF. As DNA, the CDR3 is TGTGCCAGCAGTTTAGTAGGGACAGGGCTCTACGAGCAGTACTTC. The chain carries TRBV28 and TRBJ2-7; TRBD1 matches 9 bases. The CDR3 is 15 residues long. V dropped 2 bases and J dropped 3; count of bases not matched to a gene: 5. CDR1 is MDHEN and CDR2 is SYDVKM in the germline V gene.

CDR3 bases: TGCAGCGTTGAATCCACAGGGGTGTTTCCGGACACTGAAGCTTTCTTT. As protein: CSVESTGVFPDTEAFF. The J gene is TRBJ1-1, the V gene TRBV29-1; 7 nucleotides agree with TRBD1. Per the germline V gene, CDR1 is SQVTM and CDR2 is ANQGSEA. CDR3 length equals 16 residues. The V and J ends lost 2 bases and 3 bases, in that order; junction bases with no gene match: 12.

The rearrangement uses TRBV5-1 and TRBJ2-2; TRBD1 aligns across 12 bases. J gave up 6 bases and V 4 bases, and 4 bases lay outside the gene matches. There are 15 residues in the CDR3. Germline-derived CDR1 and CDR2 are SGHRS and YFSETQ. DNA for the CDR3: TGCGCCAGCAGCCCGGGGACAGGGGGCCCCGGGGAGCTGTTTTTT. This translates into CASSPGTGGPGELFF.

The CDR3 region is CASSEDSLRGYTF. The CDR3 bases are TGTGCCAGCAGTGAGGACTCCCTGAGGGGCTACACCTTC. The chain recombines TRBV6-5 with TRBJ1-2; no reliable D call. This CDR3 is built from 13 residues. The germline gives CDR1 MNHEY, CDR2 SVGAGI. V dropped 5 bases and J dropped 8 bases, with 15 bases sitting between them.

The chain employs TRBV5-1 and TRBJ2-2; weak D call: TRBD1 (5 bases). This CDR3 has 13 residues. Trimming took off 4 bases at V and 3 bases at J, with 7 bases between the two ends. Germline loops: CDR1 SGHRS, CDR2 YFSETQ. CDR3 nucleotide sequence: TGCGCCAGCAGCGTAGGGGACACCGGGGAGCTGTTTTTT. Its protein product is CASSVGDTGELFF.

This chain uses TRBV2 with TRBJ1-5; D possibly corresponds to TRBD1 (5 bases). The CDR3 length is 14 residues. V lost 4 bases and J lost 6, with 13 bases in between. CDR1 and CDR2 from the germline V gene are SNHLY and FYNNEI. CDR3 DNA sequence: TGTGCCAGCAGTGGAGTAGGGGAAAGTCAGCCCCAGCATTTT. Encoded protein: CASSGVGESQPQHF.

The chain combines TRBV7-2 with TRBJ2-4; D might be TRBD1 (6 bases). There are 14 residues in the CDR3. Germline V gene sequence: CDR1 SGHTA, CDR2 FQGNSA. The ends were cut back, 4 bases at V and 1 base at J, with 8 bases in the middle. As DNA, the CDR3 is TGTGCCAGCAGCTCCCAGGGGGCCAAAAACATTCAGTACTTC. It yields the protein CASSSQGAKNIQYF.

The chain links TRBV29-1 to TRBJ2-3, with 12 bases identical to TRBD2. V shed 6 bases and J 14 bases; nucleotides not matched to a gene: 3. Germline V CDR1 and CDR2: SQVTM, ANQGSEA. The length of the CDR3 is 10 residues. The CDR3, as DNA: TGCAGCGTAGAGGGACTAGCGGGGTATTTT. This sequence encodes CSVEGLAGYF.

The V and J genes are TRBV7-8 and TRBJ2-2, with D maybe TRBD2 (6 bases). The CDR3 has 16 residues. Trimming stripped 6 bases from V and 0 bases from J, with 14 bases between. Germline V CDR1 and CDR2: SGHVS, FQNEAQ. CDR3: CASSKFGTSNTGELFF. The DNA for the CDR3 is TGTGCCAGCAGTAAATTCGGGACTTCGAACACCGGGGAGCTGTTTTTT.

V is TRBV9 and J is TRBJ1-1; 9 nucleotides align to TRBD1. V gave up 3 bases and J gave up 1 base; unmatched junction bases: 7. Germline CDR1 reads SGDLS; CDR2 reads YYNGEE. The CDR3 spans 16 residues. The CDR3 spells CASSAGQGLGNTEAFF. The CDR3 DNA follows: TGTGCCAGCAGCGCTGGACAGGGGTTGGGGAACACTGAAGCTTTCTTT.

The chain carries TRBV10-3 and TRBJ1-1; 7 positions agree with TRBD1. Germline CDR1 is ENHRY and CDR2 is SYGVKD. The V and J ends lost 6 bases and 1 base, in that order; junction bases with no gene match: 11. The CDR3 consists of 16 residues. CDR3 DNA sequence: TGTGCCATCAGACCCCGGGACAGTAGGGGGAACACTGAAGCTTTCTTT. The encoded protein is CAIRPRDSRGNTEAFF.

This clone occurred a few times. The chain employs TRBV11-2 and TRBJ2-3, with D possibly matching TRBD2 (6 bases). Deletions cut 4 bases from V and 5 bases from J, with 16 bases between. CDR1 and CDR2 from the germline V gene are SGHAT and FQNNGV. This CDR3 has 15 amino acids. The CDR3 sequence: CASSSLRGRGDTQYF. The CDR3 coding sequence is TGTGCCAGCAGCTCCCTCCGGGGGAGAGGAGATACGCAGTATTTT.

V is TRBV14 and J is TRBJ1-1, with a weak D call TRBD1 (6 bases). The germline gives CDR1 SGHDN, CDR2 FVKESK. V was shortened by 1 base and J by 0 bases, with 12 bases between the two germline ends. The CDR3 length is 16 residues. The CDR3 here is CASSQVAGAMNTEAFF. The DNA for the CDR3 is TGTGCCAGCAGCCAAGTTGCAGGGGCCATGAACACTGAAGCTTTCTTT.

This clone appeared a few times. V and J are TRBV27 and TRBJ2-5, with D unclear. The ends were cut back, 5 bases at V and 9 bases at J, with 19 bases in the middle. The length of the CDR3 is 14 residues. Germline V gives CDR1 MNHEY, CDR2 SMNVEV (reference sequence). The CDR3 spells CASSLQRLTGSQYF. The CDR3 bases are TGTGCCAGCAGTCTCCAGCGTCTTACCGGGTCCCAGTACTTC.

The V call is TRBV11-2, the J call TRBJ1-2; D uncertain. Germline-derived CDR1 and CDR2 are SGHAT and FQNNGV. Trimming shortened V by 5 bases and J by 3 bases, and 7 bases separated the two germline ends. The CDR3 totals 12 residues. The CDR3 region is CASSLGYYGYTF. The CDR3 DNA follows: TGTGCCAGCAGCCTTGGCTACTATGGCTACACCTTC.

This clone was counted a single time. This chain uses TRBV6-1 with TRBJ2-2; D may be TRBD1 (6 bases). The V gene's germline CDR1 is MNHNS and CDR2 SASEGT. The CDR3 runs 15 residues. V was cut by 5 bases and J by 0 bases, with 10 bases left in between. CDR3 loop: CASSRDTSNTGELFF. In DNA form, the CDR3 reads TGTGCCAGCAGTCGGGACACCTCGAACACCGGGGAGCTGTTTTTT.

This clone was detected once. The chain employs TRBV19 and TRBJ2-3; 15 nucleotides align to TRBD2. The length of the CDR3 is 16 residues. J was trimmed by 3 bases and V by 5 bases; bases with no gene match: 3. Germline loops: CDR1 LNHDA, CDR2 SQIVND (reference sequence). This CDR3 is CASSPGLAGGTDTQYF. The CDR3 coding sequence is TGTGCCAGTAGTCCAGGACTAGCGGGAGGGACAGATACGCAGTATTTT.

The chain has TRBV21-1 and TRBJ2-7; the D call in the table, TRBD1, was not verified against the DNA. TRBV21-1 constitutes a pseudogene. The CDR3 has 16 amino acids. The CDR3 region is CASIGSRRQGYYEQYF. The CDR3 coding sequence is TGTGCCAGCATCGGAAGTCGGCGACAGGGATACTACGAGCAGTACTTC.

Here the CDR3 DNA reads TGTGCCTGGAGTGTTGCGGCCGGGGGCAATCAGCCCCAGCATTTT. Translating it yields CAWSVAAGGNQPQHF. The rearrangement uses TRBV30 and TRBJ1-5; D unclear. V was cut by 0 bases and J by 2 bases, with 11 bases left in between. There are 15 residues in the CDR3. Germline CDR1 reads GTSNPN; CDR2 reads SVGIG (reference sequence).

This sequence joins TRBV19 and TRBJ1-1; D not resolved. V was shortened by 8 bases and J by 1 base, with 14 bases between the two germline ends. The CDR3 runs to 14 residues. Germline lookup yields CDR1 LNHDA and CDR2 SQIVND (reference sequence). This CDR3 reads CASSREGRNTEAFF. The CDR3, as DNA: TGTGCCAGTTCGAGGGAGGGTAGGAACACTGAAGCTTTCTTT.